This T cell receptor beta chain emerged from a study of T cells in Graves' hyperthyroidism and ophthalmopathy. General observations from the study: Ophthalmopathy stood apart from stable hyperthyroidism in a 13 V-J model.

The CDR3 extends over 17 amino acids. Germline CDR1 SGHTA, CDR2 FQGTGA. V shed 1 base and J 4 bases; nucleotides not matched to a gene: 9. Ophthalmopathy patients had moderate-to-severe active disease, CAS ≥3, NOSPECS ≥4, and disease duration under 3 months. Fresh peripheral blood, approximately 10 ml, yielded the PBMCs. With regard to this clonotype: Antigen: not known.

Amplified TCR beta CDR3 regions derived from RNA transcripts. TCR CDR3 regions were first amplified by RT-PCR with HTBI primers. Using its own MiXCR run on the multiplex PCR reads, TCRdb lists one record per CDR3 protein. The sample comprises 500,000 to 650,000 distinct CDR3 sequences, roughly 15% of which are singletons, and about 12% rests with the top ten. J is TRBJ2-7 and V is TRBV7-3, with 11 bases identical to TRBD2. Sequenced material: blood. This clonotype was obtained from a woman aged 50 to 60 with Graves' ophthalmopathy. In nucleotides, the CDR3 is TGTGCCAGCAGCTTAAGTGGTAGCGGGAGGGTTCAGTACGAGCAGTACTTC. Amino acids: CASSLSGSGRVQYEQYF.